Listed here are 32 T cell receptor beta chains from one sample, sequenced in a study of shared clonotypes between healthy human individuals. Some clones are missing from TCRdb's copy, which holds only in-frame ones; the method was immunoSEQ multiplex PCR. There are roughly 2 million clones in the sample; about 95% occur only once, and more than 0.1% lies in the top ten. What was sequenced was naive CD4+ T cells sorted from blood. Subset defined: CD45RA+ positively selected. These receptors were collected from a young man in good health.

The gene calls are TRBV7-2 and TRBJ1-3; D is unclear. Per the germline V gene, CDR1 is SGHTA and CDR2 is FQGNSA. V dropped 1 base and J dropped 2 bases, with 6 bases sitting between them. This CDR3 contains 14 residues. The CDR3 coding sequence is TGTGCCAGCAGCTTAGGACCCCCTGGAAACACCATATATTTT. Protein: CASSLGPPGNTIYF.

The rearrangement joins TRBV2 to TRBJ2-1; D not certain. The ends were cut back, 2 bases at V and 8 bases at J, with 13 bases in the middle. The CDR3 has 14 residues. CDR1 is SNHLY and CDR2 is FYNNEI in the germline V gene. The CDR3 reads CASSEFVFNHEQFF. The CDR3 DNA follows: TGTGCCAGCAGTGAATTTGTGTTTAACCATGAGCAGTTCTTC.

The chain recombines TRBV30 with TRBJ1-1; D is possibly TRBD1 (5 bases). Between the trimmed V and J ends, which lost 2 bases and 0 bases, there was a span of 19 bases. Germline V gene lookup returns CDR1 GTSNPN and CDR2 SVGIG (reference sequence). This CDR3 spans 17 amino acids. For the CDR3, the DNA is TGTGCCTGGAGTTTTCCGGGGGTTCGTACGATGAACACTGAAGCTTTCTTT. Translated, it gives CAWSFPGVRTMNTEAFF.

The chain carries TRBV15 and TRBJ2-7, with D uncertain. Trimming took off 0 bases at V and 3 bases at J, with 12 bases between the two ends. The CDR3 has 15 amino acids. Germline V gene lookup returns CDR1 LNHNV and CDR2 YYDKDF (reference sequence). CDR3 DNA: TGTGCCACCAGCAGAGAATCGAAGGGTATCTACGAGCAGTACTTC. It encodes CATSRESKGIYEQYF.

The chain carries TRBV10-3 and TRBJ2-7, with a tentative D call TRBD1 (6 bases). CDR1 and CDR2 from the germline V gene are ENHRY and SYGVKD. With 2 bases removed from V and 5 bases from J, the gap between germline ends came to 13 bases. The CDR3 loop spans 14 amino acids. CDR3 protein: CAISESTGKNEQYF. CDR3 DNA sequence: TGTGCCATCAGTGAGAGTACAGGGAAAAACGAGCAGTACTTC.

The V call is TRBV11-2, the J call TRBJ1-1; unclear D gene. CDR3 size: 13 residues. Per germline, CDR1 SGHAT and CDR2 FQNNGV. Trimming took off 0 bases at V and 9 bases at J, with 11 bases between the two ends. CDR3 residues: CASSLDIWVKAFF. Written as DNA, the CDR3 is TGTGCCAGCAGCTTAGATATTTGGGTAAAAGCTTTCTTT.

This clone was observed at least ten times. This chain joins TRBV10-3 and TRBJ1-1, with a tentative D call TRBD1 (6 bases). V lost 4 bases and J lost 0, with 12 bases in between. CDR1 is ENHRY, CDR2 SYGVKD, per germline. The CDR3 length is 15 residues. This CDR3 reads CAISAKKGVNTEAFF. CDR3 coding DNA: TGTGCCATCAGTGCCAAAAAGGGGGTGAACACTGAAGCTTTCTTT.

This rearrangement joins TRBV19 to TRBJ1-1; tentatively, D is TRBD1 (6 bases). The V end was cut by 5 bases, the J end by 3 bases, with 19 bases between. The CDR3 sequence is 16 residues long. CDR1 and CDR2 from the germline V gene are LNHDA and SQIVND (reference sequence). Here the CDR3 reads CASSLPGQLTYTEAFF. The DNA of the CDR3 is TGTGCCAGTAGTCTACCGGGACAACTAACCTACACTGAAGCTTTCTTT.

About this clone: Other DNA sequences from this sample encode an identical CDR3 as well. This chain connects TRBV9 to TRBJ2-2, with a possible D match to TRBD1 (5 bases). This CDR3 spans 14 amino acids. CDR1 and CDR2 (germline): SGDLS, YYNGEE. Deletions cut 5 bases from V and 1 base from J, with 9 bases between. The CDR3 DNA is TGTGCCAGCAGGGGGCAGGGGAACACCGGGGAGCTGTTTTTT. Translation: CASRGQGNTGELFF.

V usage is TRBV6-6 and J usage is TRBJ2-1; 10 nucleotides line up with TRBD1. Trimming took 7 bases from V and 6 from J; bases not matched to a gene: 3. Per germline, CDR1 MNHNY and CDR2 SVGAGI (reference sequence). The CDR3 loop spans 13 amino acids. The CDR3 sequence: CASTDRGANEQFF. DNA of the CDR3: TGTGCCAGCACGGACAGGGGGGCCAATGAGCAGTTCTTC.

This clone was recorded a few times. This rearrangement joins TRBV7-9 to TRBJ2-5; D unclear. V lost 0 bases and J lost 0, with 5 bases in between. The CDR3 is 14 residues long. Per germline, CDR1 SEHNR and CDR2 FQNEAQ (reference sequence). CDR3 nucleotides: TGTGCCAGCAGCTTAGCCGGAAACCAAGAGACCCAGTACTTC. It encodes CASSLAGNQETQYF.

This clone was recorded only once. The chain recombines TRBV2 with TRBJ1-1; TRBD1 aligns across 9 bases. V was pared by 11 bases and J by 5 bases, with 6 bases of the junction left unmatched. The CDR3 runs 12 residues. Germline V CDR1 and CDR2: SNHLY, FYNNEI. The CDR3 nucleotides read TGTGCCGGTCGACAGGGGGGAACTGAAGCTTTCTTT. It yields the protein CAGRQGGTEAFF.

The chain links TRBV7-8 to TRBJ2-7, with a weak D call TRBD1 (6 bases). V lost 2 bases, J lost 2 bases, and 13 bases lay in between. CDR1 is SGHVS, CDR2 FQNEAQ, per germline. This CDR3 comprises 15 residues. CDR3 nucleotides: TGTGCCAGCAGCTTAACTTTCCAGGGGCCCTACGAGCAGTACTTC. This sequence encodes CASSLTFQGPYEQYF.

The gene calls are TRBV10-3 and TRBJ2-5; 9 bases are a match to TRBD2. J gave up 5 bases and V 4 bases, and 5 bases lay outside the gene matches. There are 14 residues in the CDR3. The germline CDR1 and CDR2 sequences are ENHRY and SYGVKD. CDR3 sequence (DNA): TGTGCCATCAGTGTTATAGCGGGAGTGGAGACCCAGTACTTC. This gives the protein CAISVIAGVETQYF.

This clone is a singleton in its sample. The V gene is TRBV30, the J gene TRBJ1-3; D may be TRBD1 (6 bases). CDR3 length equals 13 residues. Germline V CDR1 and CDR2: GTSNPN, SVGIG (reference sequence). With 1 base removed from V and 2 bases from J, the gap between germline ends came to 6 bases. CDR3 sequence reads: CAWSAGAGNTIYF. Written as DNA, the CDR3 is TGTGCCTGGAGTGCAGGGGCTGGAAACACCATATATTTT.

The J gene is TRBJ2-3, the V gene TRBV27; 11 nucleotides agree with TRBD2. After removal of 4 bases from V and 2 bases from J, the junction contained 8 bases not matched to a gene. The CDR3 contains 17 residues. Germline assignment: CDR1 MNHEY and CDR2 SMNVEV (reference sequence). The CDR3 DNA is TGTGCCAGCAGTTCTTCTAGCGGGGGGCTAACCACAGATACGCAGTATTTT. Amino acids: CASSSSSGGLTTDTQYF.

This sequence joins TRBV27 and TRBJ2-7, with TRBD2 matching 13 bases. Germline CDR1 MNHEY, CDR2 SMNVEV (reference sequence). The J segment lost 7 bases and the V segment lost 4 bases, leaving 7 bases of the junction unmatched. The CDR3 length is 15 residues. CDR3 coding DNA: TGTGCCAGCAGTTCACTAGCGGGAGGGCCAAGAGAGCAGTACTTC. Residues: CASSSLAGGPREQYF.

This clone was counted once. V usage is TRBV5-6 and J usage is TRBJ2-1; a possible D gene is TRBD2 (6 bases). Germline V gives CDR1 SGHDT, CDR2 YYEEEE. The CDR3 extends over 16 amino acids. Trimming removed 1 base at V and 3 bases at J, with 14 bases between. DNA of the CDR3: TGTGCCAGCAGCTTGCCGGGGCAGGGACTCTACAATGAGCAGTTCTTC. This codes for CASSLPGQGLYNEQFF.

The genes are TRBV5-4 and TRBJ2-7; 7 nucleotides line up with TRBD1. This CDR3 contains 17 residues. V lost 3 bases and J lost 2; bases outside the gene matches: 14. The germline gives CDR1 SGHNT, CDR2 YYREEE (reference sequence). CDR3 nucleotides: TGTGCCAGCAGCTCCGGTTGGCCCTTCGGACAGGCCTACGAGCAGTACTTC. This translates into CASSSGWPFGQAYEQYF.

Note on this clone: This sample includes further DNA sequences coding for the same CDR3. The CDR3 coding sequence is TGTGCCAGCTCACCCGATCAGGGGGCCAACTATGGCTACACCTTC. Protein sequence: CASSPDQGANYGYTF. The chain uses TRBV18 and TRBJ1-2; TRBD1 agrees at 8 bases. Germline CDR1 is KGHSH and CDR2 is LQKENI. Trimming cost V 3 bases and J 2 bases; bases outside gene matches: 5. This CDR3 spans 15 amino acids.

CDR3 in DNA: TGTGCCAGCAGCCGGGATTTCTCTGGAAACACCATATATTTT. Residues: CASSRDFSGNTIYF. The J gene is TRBJ1-3, the V gene TRBV2; D unclear. With 6 bases removed from V and 0 bases from J, the gap between germline ends came to 9 bases. This CDR3 spans 14 amino acids. The V gene's germline CDR1 is SNHLY and CDR2 FYNNEI.

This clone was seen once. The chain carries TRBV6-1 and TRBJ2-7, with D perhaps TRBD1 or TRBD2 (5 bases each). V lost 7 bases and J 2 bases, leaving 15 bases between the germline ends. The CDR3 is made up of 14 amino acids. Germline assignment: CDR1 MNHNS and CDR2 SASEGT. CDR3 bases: TGTGCCAGCAAGGATAGGATGGGGGCCTACGAGCAGTACTTC. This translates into CASKDRMGAYEQYF.

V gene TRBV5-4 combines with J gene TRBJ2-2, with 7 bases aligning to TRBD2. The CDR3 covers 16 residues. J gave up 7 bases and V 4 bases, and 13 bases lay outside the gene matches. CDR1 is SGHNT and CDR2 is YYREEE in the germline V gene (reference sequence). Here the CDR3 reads CASSPPPGLGVGELFF. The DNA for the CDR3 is TGTGCCAGCAGCCCCCCTCCCGGACTAGGGGTCGGGGAGCTGTTTTTT.

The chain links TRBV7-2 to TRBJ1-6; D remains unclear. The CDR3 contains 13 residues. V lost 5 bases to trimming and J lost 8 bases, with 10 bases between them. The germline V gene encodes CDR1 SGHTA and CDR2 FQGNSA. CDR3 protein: CASSPAYDSPLHF. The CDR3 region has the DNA TGTGCCAGCAGCCCGGCGTATGATTCACCCCTCCACTTT. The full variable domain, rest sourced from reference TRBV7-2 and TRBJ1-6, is GAGVSQSPSNKVTEKGKDVELRCDPISGHTALYWYRQSLGQGLEFLIYFQGNSAPDKSGLPSDRFSAERTGGSVSTLTIQRTQQEDSAVYLCASSPAYDSPLHFGNGTRLTVT.

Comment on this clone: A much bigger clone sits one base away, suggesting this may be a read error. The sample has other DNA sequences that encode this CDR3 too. CDR3 protein: CASSPSSYEQYF. The CDR3, as DNA: TGTGCCAGCAGCCCCAGCTCCTACGAGCAGTACTTC. The chain employs TRBV7-6 and TRBJ2-7; the D is unclear. V dropped 5 bases and J dropped 0 bases, with 5 bases sitting between them. This CDR3 spans 12 amino acids. Germline values: CDR1 SGHVS, CDR2 FNYEAQ.

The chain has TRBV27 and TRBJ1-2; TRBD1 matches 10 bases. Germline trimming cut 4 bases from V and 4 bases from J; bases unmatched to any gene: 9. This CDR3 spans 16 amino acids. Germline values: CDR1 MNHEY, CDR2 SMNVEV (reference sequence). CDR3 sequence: CASSSVPGQGTYGYTF. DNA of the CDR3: TGTGCCAGCAGTTCAGTCCCGGGACAGGGGACCTATGGCTACACCTTC.

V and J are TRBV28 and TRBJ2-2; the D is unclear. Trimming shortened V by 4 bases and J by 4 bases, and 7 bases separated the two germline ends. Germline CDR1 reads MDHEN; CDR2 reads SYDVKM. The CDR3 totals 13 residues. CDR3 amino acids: CASSSSGTGELFF. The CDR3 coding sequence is TGTGCCAGCAGTTCCTCGGGCACCGGGGAGCTGTTTTTT.

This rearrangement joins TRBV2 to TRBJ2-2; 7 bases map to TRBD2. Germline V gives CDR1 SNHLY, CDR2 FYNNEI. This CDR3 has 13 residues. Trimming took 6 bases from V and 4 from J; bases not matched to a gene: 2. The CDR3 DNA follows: TGTGCCAGCAGCCCGGGGGGCACCGGGGAGCTGTTTTTT. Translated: CASSPGGTGELFF.

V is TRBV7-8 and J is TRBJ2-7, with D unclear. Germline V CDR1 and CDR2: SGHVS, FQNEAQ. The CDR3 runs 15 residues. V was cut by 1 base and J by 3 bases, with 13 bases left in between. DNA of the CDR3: TGTGCCAGCAGCTTAGGCTCTCGGGCAGTCTACGAGCAGTACTTC. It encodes CASSLGSRAVYEQYF.

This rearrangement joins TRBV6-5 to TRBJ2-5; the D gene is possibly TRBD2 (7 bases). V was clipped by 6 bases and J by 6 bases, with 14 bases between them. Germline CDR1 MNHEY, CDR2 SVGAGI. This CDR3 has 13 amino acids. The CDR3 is CASSPGGQQTQYF. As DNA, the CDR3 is TGTGCCAGCAGCCCCGGGGGGCAACAGACCCAGTACTTC.

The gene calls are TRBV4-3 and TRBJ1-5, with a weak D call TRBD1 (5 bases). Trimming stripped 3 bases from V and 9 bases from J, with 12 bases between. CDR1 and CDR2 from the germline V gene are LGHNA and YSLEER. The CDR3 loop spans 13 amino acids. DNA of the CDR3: TGCGCCAGCAGCCAGGAGGGTGGGGGGCCCCAGCATTTT. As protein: CASSQEGGGPQHF.

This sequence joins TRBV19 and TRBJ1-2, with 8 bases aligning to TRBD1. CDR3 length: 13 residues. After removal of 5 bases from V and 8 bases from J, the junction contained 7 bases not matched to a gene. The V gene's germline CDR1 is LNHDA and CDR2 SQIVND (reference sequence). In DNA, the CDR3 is TGTGCCAGTAGTCTCGGACAGGGTCGGGGCTACACCTTC. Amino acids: CASSLGQGRGYTF.